This is a list of T cell receptor beta chains from one sample in a study of cytomegalovirus exposure and HLA in healthy donors. Clones were read by immunoSEQ multiplex PCR, and TCRdb kept only the in-frame ones, dropping some. The sample consists of 130,000 or so clones, about 90% of them appearing once. The sequenced sample consisted of PBMCs. The origin of the receptors is a man between 25 and 39 years old in good health and CMV-seronegative. CDR3s include the opening cysteine and the closing phenylalanine or tryptophan. The D gene is left open where the match is weak. Some rows have no size entry. The others give once, few or many, or a class for an expanded clone.

CDR3 protein: CASSLGQLSSYNEQFF
CDR3 DNA: TGTGCCAGCAGCTTAGGTCAGTTAAGCTCCTACAATGAGCAGTTCTTC
J gene: TRBJ2-1
V gene: TRBV7-6
D gene: .
clone size: .

CDR3 protein: CASSDQQGGSYGYTF
CDR3 DNA: TGCGCCAGCAGCGACCAACAGGGGGGTAGCTATGGCTACACCTTC
J gene: TRBJ1-2
V gene: TRBV5-1
D gene: TRBD1
clone size: .

CDR3 protein: CASTRGQPYQPQHF
CDR3 DNA: TGTGCCAGTACTCGAGGACAGCCGTATCAGCCCCAGCATTTT
J gene: TRBJ1-5
V gene: TRBV19
D gene: .
clone size: .

CDR3 protein: CASSQGNTEAFF
CDR3 DNA: TGCGCCAGCAGCCAGGGGAACACTGAAGCTTTCTTT
J gene: TRBJ1-1
V gene: TRBV5-1
D gene: .
clone size: few

CDR3 protein: CASSELLAGGRNEQFF
CDR3 DNA: TGTGCCAGCAGTGAACTTCTAGCGGGGGGGCGGAATGAGCAGTTCTTC
J gene: TRBJ2-1
V gene: TRBV6-1
D gene: TRBD2
clone size: .

CDR3 protein: CASSSLPGGTEAFF
CDR3 DNA: TGCGCCAGCAGCTCACTTCCAGGTGGAACTGAAGCTTTCTTT
J gene: TRBJ1-1
V gene: TRBV5-1
D gene: .
clone size: .

CDR3 protein: CASNAGTGYTGELFF
CDR3 DNA: TGTGCCAGCAATGCGGGGACAGGCTACACCGGGGAGCTGTTTTTT
J gene: TRBJ2-2
V gene: TRBV6-5
D gene: TRBD1
clone size: .

CDR3 protein: CSVAEGAETQYF
CDR3 DNA: TGCAGCGTTGCGGAGGGGGCAGAGACCCAGTACTTC
J gene: TRBJ2-5
V gene: TRBV29-1
D gene: .
clone size: .

CDR3 protein: CASSIGPGYEQYF
CDR3 DNA: TGTGCCAGTAGTATAGGTCCGGGCTACGAGCAGTACTTC
J gene: TRBJ2-7
V gene: TRBV19
D gene: .
clone size: .

CDR3 protein: CASTMTSGAFHNEQFF
CDR3 DNA: TGTGCCAGCACCATGACTAGCGGGGCCTTTCACAATGAGCAGTTCTTC
J gene: TRBJ2-1
V gene: TRBV27
D gene: TRBD2
clone size: .

CDR3 protein: CASSPRDLQETQYF
CDR3 DNA: TGTGCCAGCTCACCGCGGGACTTACAAGAGACCCAGTACTTC
J gene: TRBJ2-5
V gene: TRBV18
D gene: .
clone size: .

CDR3 protein: CASRVRGSDEQYF
CDR3 DNA: TGTGCCAGCAGGGTGAGGGGGTCCGACGAGCAGTACTTC
J gene: TRBJ2-7
V gene: TRBV27
D gene: .
clone size: .

CDR3 protein: CASSMLVTGQPQHF
CDR3 DNA: TGTGCCAGCAGCATGTTGGTAACAGGGCAGCCCCAGCATTTT
J gene: TRBJ1-5
V gene: TRBV21-1
D gene: .
clone size: .

CDR3 protein: CASSSNRGLTGELFF
CDR3 DNA: TGTGCCAGCAGTTCAAATCGAGGTTTGACCGGGGAGCTGTTTTTT
J gene: TRBJ2-2
V gene: TRBV27
D gene: .
clone size: .

CDR3 protein: CASGLNTEAFF
CDR3 DNA: TGTGCCAGCGGCTTGAACACTGAAGCTTTCTTT
J gene: TRBJ1-1
V gene: TRBV28
D gene: .
clone size: few

CDR3 protein: CAISTGDEETQYF
CDR3 DNA: TGTGCCATCAGTACAGGGGACGAGGAGACCCAGTACTTC
J gene: TRBJ2-5
V gene: TRBV10-3
D gene: TRBD1
clone size: once

CDR3 protein: CASSLSYSLGVNTEAFF
CDR3 DNA: TGTGCCAGCAGCTTGTCTTACAGCCTAGGGGTGAACACTGAAGCTTTCTTT
J gene: TRBJ1-1
V gene: TRBV5-6
D gene: .
clone size: .

CDR3 protein: CASSPLVRGGNEQFF
CDR3 DNA: TGTGCCAGCAGCCCCTTAGTTAGAGGAGGAAATGAGCAGTTCTTC
J gene: TRBJ2-1
V gene: TRBV14
D gene: .
clone size: .

CDR3 protein: CASSPTGVYGYTF
CDR3 DNA: TGTGCCAGCAGTCCGACAGGCGTCTATGGCTACACCTTC
J gene: TRBJ1-2
V gene: TRBV14
D gene: .
clone size: .

CDR3 protein: CASSLTQPRVNEKLFF
CDR3 DNA: TGTGCCAGCAGCTTAACCCAGCCCCGGGTTAATGAAAAACTGTTTTTT
J gene: TRBJ1-4
V gene: TRBV7-3
D gene: .
clone size: .

CDR3 protein: CASADSRNQPQHF
CDR3 DNA: TGCGCCAGCGCCGACAGTCGAAATCAGCCCCAGCATTTT
J gene: TRBJ1-5
V gene: TRBV10-2
D gene: .
clone size: .

CDR3 protein: CASSLDSRRLNQPQHF
CDR3 DNA: TGTGCCAGCAGCTTGGACTCCAGGAGGCTTAATCAGCCCCAGCATTTT
J gene: TRBJ1-5
V gene: TRBV7-8
D gene: .
clone size: .

CDR3 protein: CASSEGLAGGHNEQFF
CDR3 DNA: TGTGCCAGCAGTGAGGGACTAGCGGGGGGACACAATGAGCAGTTCTTC
J gene: TRBJ2-1
V gene: TRBV6-4
D gene: TRBD2
clone size: .

CDR3 protein: CASSPATNQPQHF
CDR3 DNA: TGTGCCAGCTCACCAGCGACAAATCAGCCCCAGCATTTT
J gene: TRBJ1-5
V gene: TRBV18
D gene: .
clone size: .

CDR3 protein: CSAGATEAFF
CDR3 DNA: TGCAGTGCGGGGGCCACTGAAGCTTTCTTT
J gene: TRBJ1-1
V gene: TRBV20-1
D gene: .
clone size: .

CDR3 protein: CSVDGLAGESTDTQYF
CDR3 DNA: TGCAGCGTTGACGGGCTGGCAGGGGAAAGCACAGATACGCAGTATTTT
J gene: TRBJ2-3
V gene: TRBV29-1
D gene: .
clone size: .

CDR3 protein: CASSQWTGGSNQPQHF
CDR3 DNA: TGCGCCAGCAGCCAATGGACAGGGGGTAGCAATCAGCCCCAGCATTTT
J gene: TRBJ1-5
V gene: TRBV4-1
D gene: TRBD1
clone size: .

CDR3 protein: CASSGTGSYEQYF
CDR3 DNA: TGTGCCAGCAGCGGGACAGGGTCCTACGAGCAGTACTTC
J gene: TRBJ2-7
V gene: TRBV5-6
D gene: TRBD1
clone size: .

CDR3 protein: CARSPLRATGRYEQYF
CDR3 DNA: TGTGCCAGAAGCCCCCTACGGGCGACAGGGAGGTACGAGCAGTACTTC
J gene: TRBJ2-7
V gene: TRBV5-3
D gene: .
clone size: .

CDR3 protein: CASSYSTAGVETQYF
CDR3 DNA: TGTGCCAGCAGTTACTCGACAGCGGGTGTGGAGACCCAGTACTTC
J gene: TRBJ2-5
V gene: TRBV6-5
D gene: .
clone size: once

CDR3 protein: CASSVIGGSYNEQFF
CDR3 DNA: TGTGCCAGCAGCGTCATAGGGGGCTCCTACAATGAGCAGTTCTTC
J gene: TRBJ2-1
V gene: TRBV9
D gene: .
clone size: .

CDR3 protein: CASSPGQGTDTQYF
CDR3 DNA: TGTGCCAGCAGCCCGGGACAGGGGACGGATACGCAGTATTTT
J gene: TRBJ2-3
V gene: TRBV11-2
D gene: TRBD1
clone size: .

CDR3 protein: CSSTGTITDTQYF
CDR3 DNA: TGCAGCTCCACCGGGACTATCACAGATACGCAGTATTTT
J gene: TRBJ2-3
V gene: TRBV29-1
D gene: TRBD2
clone size: .